The rows below give T cell receptor beta chains drawn from one sample of a study of T cell repertoires in cytomegalovirus infection. TCRdb ran MiXCR on the reads and lists one entry per CDR3 protein. The profile shows more than 140,000 distinct CDR3 sequences, under 8.5% of them singletons. Sequenced sample: PBMCs. These TCRs come from a human donor in good health (CMV status not recorded). Some clones in this sample may be carry-over from other donors' samples. CDR3s leave out the opening cysteine and the closing phenylalanine or tryptophan. Fields, in order: CDR3 length, J gene, V gene, CDR3 protein.

9 | TRBJ2-1 | TRBV28 | ASSLDRVCL
13 | TRBJ2-7 | TRBV7-2 | ASSPSGGGAIEQY
12 | TRBJ1-5 | TRBV7-9 | ASSYAGSNQPQH
11 | TRBJ2-7 | TRBV7-9 | ASSLPSTTEQY
10 | TRBJ1-1 | TRBV19 | ASSIQGTEAF
12 | TRBJ2-3 | TRBV7-2 | ASSSGQGADTQY
11 | TRBJ2-7 | TRBV24-1 | AHRGGTSYEQY
12 | TRBJ1-4 | TRBV12-3/TRBV12-4 | ASSLQGTNEKLF
13 | TRBJ2-3 | TRBV28 | ASSLFIDDTDTQY
9 | TRBJ2-2 | TRBV7-8 | ASSLERELF
13 | TRBJ1-2 | TRBV7-9 | ASSRLGGPAMGYT
11 | TRBJ1-5 | TRBV7-6 | ASSLAVGQPQH
13 | TRBJ1-2 | TRBV19 | ASSIGSGTNYGYT
13 | TRBJ2-7 | TRBV7-3 | ASSLGLGRGYEQY
10 | TRBJ2-7 | TRBV29-1 | SVSQGRNEQY
14 | TRBJ2-6 | TRBV7-2 | ASSLGGGTGANVLT
13 | TRBJ2-2 | TRBV7-2 | ASSPYRGATGELF
13 | TRBJ2-1 | TRBV7-6 | ASSFEATSYNEQF
12 | TRBJ1-1 | TRBV6-2/TRBV6-3 | ASSYFDANTEAF
13 | TRBJ1-4 | TRBV19 | ASSDGWALNEKLF
13 | TRBJ1-2 | TRBV7-2 | ASSRTGARDYGYT
12 | TRBJ2-1 | TRBV5-1 | ASSPRTDYNEQF
15 | TRBJ2-5 | TRBV7-2 | ASSFYGTLSTYETQY
12 | TRBJ1-2 | TRBV9 | ASSFGPENYGYT
14 | TRBJ1-4 | TRBV6-1 | ASSYGRPGLDEKLF
13 | TRBJ2-3 | TRBV14 | ASSRTGQFTDTQY
14 | TRBJ1-3 | TRBV10-3 | AISILRDGSGNTIY
14 | TRBJ2-3 | TRBV12-5 | ASGLEVLGRTDTQY
10 | TRBJ2-3 | TRBV20-1 | SAGRSTDTQY
9 | TRBJ1-1 | TRBV29-1 | SVETGGEAF
11 | TRBJ2-1 | TRBV11-1 | ASDRDLNNEQF
12 | TRBJ1-2 | TRBV7-2 | ASRFPGVNYGYT
15 | TRBJ2-4 | TRBV5-4 | ASSPSPTEVVQGIQY
9 | TRBJ2-7 | TRBV7-9 | ASSLRGEQY
11 | TRBJ2-3 | TRBV7-2 | ASSFWGTDTQY
12 | TRBJ2-3 | TRBV7-2 | ASSSGLAVDTQY
12 | TRBJ1-1 | TRBV7-8 | ASQPDRGASEAF
14 | TRBJ2-2 | TRBV7-2 | ASSLLGSVYPGELF
15 | TRBJ2-1 | TRBV7-8 | ASSDETAGAINNEQF
13 | TRBJ2-7 | TRBV7-2 | ASSLAGQGAYEQY
13 | TRBJ1-4 | TRBV7-8 | ASSSPGARREKLF
10 | TRBJ2-3 | TRBV29-1 | SVGLAGDTQY
12 | TRBJ1-1 | TRBV12-3/TRBV12-4 | ASSLTESNTEAF
14 | TRBJ2-7 | TRBV3-1 | ASSPSRGGKANEQY
10 | TRBJ2-5 | TRBV2 | ASSWDQETQY
10 | TRBJ1-3 | TRBV14 | ASSPIGNTIY
17 | TRBJ2-1 | TRBV5-1 | ASSSPLDRPLLSYNEQF
13 | TRBJ2-1 | TRBV6-2/TRBV6-3 | ASSRSPEGYNEQF
19 | TRBJ2-6 | TRBV5-5 | ASSLVIGDTTLQNLANVLT
13 | TRBJ2-1 | TRBV7-2 | ASSFDTFADNEQF